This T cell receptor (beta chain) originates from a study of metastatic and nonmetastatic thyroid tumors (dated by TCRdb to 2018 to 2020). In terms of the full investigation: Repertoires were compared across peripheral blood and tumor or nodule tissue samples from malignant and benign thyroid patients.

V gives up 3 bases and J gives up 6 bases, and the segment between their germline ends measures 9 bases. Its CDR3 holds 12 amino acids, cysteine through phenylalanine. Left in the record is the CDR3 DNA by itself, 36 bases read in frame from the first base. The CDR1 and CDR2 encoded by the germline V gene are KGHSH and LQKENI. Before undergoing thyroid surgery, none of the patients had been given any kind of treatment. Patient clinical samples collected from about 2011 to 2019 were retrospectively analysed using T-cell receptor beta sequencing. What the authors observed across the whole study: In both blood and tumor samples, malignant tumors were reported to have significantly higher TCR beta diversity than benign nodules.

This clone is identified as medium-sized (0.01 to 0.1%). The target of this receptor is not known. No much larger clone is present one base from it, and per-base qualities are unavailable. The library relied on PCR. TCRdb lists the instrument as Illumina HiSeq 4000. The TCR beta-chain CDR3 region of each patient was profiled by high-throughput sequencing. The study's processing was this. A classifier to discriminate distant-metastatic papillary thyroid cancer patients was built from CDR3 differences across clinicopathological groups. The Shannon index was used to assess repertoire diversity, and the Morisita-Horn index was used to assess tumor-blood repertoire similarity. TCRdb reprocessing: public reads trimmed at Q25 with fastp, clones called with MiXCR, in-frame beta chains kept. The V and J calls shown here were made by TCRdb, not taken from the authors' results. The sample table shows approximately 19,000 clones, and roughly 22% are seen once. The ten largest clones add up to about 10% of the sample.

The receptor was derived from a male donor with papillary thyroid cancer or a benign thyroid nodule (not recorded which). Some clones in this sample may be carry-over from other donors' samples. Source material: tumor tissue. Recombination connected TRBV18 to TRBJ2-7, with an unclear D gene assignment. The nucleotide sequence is TGTGCCAGCTCACCGGCGGTGGGCGAGCAGTACTTC. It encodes CASSPAVGEQYF.